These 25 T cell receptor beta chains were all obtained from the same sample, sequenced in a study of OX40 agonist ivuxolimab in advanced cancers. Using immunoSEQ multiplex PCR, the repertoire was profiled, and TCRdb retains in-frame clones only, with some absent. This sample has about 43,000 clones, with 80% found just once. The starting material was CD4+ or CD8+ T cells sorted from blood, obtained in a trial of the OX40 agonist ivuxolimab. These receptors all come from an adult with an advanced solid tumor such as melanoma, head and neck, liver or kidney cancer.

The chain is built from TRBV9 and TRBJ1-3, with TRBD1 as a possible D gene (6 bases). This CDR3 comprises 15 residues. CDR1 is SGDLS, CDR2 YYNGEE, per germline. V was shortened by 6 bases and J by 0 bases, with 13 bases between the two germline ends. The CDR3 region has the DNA TGTGCCAGCAAGCCGGGGGGCCCCTCTGGAAACACCATATATTTT. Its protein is CASKPGGPSGNTIYF.

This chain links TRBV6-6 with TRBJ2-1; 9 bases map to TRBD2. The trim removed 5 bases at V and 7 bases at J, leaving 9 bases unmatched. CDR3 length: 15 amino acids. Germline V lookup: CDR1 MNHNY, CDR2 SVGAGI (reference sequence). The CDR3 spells CASSPTGTSRNEQFF. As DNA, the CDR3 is TGTGCCAGCAGTCCCACCGGGACTAGCAGGAATGAGCAGTTCTTC.

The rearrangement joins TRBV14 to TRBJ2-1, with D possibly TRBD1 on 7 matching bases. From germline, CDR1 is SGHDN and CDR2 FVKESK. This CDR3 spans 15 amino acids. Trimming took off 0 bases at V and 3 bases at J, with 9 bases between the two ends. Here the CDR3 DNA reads TGTGCCAGCAGCCAAGACAGGGGGGACTACAATGAGCAGTTCTTC. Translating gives CASSQDRGDYNEQFF.

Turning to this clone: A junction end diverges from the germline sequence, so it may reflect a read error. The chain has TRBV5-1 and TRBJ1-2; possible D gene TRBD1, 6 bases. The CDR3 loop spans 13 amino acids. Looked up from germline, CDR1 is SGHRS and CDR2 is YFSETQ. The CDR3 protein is CASSFGGQNGYAF. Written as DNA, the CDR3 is TGCGCCAGCAGCTTCGGGGGGCAGAATGGCTACGCCTTC.

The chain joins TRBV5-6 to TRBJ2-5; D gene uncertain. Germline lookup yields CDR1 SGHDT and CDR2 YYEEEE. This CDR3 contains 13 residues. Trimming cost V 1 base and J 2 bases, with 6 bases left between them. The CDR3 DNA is TGTGCCAGCAGCTTGTCTCCGCAAGAGACCCAGTACTTC. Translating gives CASSLSPQETQYF. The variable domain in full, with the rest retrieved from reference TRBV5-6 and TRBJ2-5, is DAGVTQSPTHLIKTRGQQVTLRCSPKSGHDTVSWYQQALGQGPQFIFQYYEEEERQRGNFPDRFSGHQFPNYSSELNVNALLLGDSALYLCASSLSPQETQYFGPGTRLLVL.

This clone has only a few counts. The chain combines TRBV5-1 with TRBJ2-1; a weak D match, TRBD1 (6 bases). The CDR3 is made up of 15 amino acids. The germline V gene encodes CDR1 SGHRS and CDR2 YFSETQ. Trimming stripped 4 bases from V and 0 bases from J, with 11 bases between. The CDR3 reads CASSVQGGSYNEQFF. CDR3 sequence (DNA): TGCGCCAGCAGCGTACAAGGGGGCTCCTACAATGAGCAGTTCTTC.

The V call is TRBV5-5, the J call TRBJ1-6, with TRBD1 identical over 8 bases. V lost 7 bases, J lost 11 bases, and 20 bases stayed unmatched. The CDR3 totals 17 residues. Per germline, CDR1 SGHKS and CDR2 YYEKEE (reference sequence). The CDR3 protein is CASSERAGGFGSTPLHF. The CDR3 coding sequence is TGTGCCAGCTCGGAGAGGGCAGGGGGCTTCGGTAGTACACCCCTCCACTTT.

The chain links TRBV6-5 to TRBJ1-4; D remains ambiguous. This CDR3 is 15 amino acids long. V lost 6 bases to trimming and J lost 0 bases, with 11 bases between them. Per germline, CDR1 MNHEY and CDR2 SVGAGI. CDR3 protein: CASRNPRSTNEKLFF. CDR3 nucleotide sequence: TGTGCCAGCAGAAATCCTCGATCAACTAATGAAAAACTGTTTTTT.

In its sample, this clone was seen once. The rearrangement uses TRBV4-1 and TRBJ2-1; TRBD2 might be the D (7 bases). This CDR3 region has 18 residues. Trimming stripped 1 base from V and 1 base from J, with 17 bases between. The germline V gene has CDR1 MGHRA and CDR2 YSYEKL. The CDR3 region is CASSQGGGGLGSYNEQFF. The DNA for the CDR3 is TGCGCCAGCAGCCAAGGAGGGGGGGGCCTAGGATCCTACAATGAGCAGTTCTTC.

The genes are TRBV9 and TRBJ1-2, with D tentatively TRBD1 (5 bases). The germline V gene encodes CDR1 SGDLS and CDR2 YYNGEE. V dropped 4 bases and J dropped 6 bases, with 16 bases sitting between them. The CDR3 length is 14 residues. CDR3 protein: CASSPLRDSDGYTF. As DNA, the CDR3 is TGTGCCAGCAGCCCCCTCCGAGACAGCGATGGCTACACCTTC. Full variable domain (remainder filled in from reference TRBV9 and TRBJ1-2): DSGVTQTPKHLITATGQRVTLRCSPRSGDLSVYWYQQSLDQGLQFLIQYYNGEERAKGNILERFSAQQFPDLHSELNLSSLELGDSALYFCASSPLRDSDGYTFGSGTRLTVV.

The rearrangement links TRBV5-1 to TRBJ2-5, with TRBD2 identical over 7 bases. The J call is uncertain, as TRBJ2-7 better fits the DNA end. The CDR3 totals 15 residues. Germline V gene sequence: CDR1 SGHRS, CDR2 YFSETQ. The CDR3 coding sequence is TGCGCCAGCAGCCTCCCTGGTGGGGGGGAACGCGAGCAGTACTTC. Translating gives CASSLPGGGEREQYF.

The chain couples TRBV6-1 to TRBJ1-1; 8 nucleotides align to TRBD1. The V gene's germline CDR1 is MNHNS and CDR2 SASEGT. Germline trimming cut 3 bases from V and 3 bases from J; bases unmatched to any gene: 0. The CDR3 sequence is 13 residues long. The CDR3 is CASSETGDTEAFF. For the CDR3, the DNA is TGTGCCAGCAGTGAGACAGGGGACACTGAAGCTTTCTTT.

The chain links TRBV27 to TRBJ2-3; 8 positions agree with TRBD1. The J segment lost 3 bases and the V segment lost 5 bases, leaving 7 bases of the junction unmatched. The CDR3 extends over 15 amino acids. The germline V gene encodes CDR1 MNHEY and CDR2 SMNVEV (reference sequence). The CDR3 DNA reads TGTGCCAGCAGTCTCAGGGGGCAAAGGACAGATACGCAGTATTTT. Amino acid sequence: CASSLRGQRTDTQYF.

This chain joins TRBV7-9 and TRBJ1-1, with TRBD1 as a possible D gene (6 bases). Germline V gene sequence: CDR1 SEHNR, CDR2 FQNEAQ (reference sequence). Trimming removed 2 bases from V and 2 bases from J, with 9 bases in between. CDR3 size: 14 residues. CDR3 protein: CASSLRGANTEAFF. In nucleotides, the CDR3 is TGTGCCAGCAGCTTACGGGGGGCTAACACTGAAGCTTTCTTT.

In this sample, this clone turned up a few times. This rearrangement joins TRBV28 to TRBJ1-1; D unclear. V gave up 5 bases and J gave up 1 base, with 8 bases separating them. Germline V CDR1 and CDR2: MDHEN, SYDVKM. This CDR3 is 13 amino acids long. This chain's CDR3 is CASSPYTNTEAFF. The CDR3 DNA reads TGTGCCAGCAGTCCATATACGAACACTGAAGCTTTCTTT.

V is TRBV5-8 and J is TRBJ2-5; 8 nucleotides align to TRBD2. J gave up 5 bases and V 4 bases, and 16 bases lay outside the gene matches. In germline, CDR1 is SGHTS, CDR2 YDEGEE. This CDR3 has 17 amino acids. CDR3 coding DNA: TGTGCCAGCAGCCCCGCAGTTAGGCGGGAGGTACTGGAGACCCAGTACTTC. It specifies CASSPAVRREVLETQYF.

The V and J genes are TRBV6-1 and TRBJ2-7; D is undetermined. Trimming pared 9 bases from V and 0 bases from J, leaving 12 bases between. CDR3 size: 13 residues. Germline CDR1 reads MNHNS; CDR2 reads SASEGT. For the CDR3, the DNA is TGTGCCAGTTCCAAAGGGTCCTCCTACGAGCAGTACTTC. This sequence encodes CASSKGSSYEQYF.

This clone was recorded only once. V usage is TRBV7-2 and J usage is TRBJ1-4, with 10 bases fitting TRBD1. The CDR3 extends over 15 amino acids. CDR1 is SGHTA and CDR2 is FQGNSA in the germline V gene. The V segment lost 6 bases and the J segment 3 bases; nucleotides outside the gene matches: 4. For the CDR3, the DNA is TGTGCCAGCAGAAGACAGGGGGCGCCTAATGAAAAACTGTTTTTT. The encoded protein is CASRRQGAPNEKLFF.

The CDR3 coding sequence is TGTGCCAGCAGCATACGCCCTAGCGGGGTAAATGAGCAGTTCTTC. This gives the protein CASSIRPSGVNEQFF. The chain couples TRBV11-3 to TRBJ2-1, with 9 bases identical to TRBD2. Germline assignment: CDR1 SGHNT and CDR2 YENEEA. The CDR3 is 15 residues long. V trimming: 5 bases; J trimming: 7 bases; junction bases outside the gene matches: 9.

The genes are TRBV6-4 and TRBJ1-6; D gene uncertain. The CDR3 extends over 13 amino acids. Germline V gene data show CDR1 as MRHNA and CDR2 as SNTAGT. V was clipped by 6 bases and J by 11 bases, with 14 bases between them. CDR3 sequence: CASRVGSGTPLHF. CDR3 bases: TGTGCCAGCAGGGTAGGGAGTGGGACACCCCTCCACTTT.

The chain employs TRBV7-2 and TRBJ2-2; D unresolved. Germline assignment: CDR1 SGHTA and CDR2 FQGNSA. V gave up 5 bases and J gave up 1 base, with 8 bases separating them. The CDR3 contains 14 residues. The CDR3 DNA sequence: TGTGCCAGCAGCCCTCCAGGGAACACCGGGGAGCTGTTTTTT. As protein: CASSPPGNTGELFF.

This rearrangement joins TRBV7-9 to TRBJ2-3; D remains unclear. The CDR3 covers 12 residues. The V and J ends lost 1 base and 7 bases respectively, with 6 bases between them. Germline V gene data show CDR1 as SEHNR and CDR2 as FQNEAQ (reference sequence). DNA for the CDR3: TGTGCCAGCAGCTTAGAGGTGTATACGCAGTATTTT. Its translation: CASSLEVYTQYF. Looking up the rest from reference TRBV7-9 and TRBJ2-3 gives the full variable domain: DTGVSQNPRHKITKRGQNVTFRCDPISEHNRLYWYRQTLGQGPEFLTYFQNEAQLEKSRLLSDRFSAERPKGSFSTLEIQRTEQGDSAMYLCASSLEVYTQYFGPGTRLTVL.

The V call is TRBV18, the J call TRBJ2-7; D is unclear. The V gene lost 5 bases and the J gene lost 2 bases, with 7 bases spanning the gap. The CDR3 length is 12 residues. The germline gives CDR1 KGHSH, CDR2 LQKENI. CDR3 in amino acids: CASSALTYEQYF. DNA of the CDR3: TGTGCCAGCTCAGCCCTTACCTACGAGCAGTACTTC.

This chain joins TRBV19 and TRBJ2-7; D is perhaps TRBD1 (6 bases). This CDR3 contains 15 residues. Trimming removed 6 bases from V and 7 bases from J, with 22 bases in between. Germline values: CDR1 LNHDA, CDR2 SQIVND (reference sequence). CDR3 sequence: CASSLKGTPSVEQYF. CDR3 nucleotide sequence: TGTGCCAGTAGCCTAAAGGGGACACCCTCTGTAGAGCAGTACTTC.

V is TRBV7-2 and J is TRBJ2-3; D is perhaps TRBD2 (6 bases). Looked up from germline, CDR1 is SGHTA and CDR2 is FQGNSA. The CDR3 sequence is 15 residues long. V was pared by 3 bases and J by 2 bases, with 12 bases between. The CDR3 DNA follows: TGTGCCAGCAGCTTGGCCGGGACTGTCACAGATACGCAGTATTTT. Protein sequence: CASSLAGTVTDTQYF.